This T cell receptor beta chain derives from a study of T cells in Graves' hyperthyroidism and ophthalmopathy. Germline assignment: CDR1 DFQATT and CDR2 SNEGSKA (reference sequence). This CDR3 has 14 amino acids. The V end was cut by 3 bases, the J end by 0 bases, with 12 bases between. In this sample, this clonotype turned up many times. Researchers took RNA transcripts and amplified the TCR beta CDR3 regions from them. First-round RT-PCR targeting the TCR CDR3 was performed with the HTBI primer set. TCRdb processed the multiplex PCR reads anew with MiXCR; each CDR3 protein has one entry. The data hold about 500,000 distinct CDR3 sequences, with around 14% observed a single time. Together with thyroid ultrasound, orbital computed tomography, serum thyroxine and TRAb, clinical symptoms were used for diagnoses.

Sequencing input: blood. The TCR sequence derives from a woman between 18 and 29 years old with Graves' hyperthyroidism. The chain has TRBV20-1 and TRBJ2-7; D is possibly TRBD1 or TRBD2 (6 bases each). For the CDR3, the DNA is TGCAGTGCTAGGGGGGAGGACAGCTCCTACGAGCAGTACTTC. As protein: CSARGEDSSYEQYF.